These T cell receptor beta chains were read from a single sample in a study of blood T cell repertoires in COVID-19. The method was immunoSEQ multiplex PCR; TCRdb's version includes in-frame clones alone and lacks a portion of them. The table lists about 97,000 clones, around 85% of them singletons. Input material: peripheral blood. The receptors derive from a woman in her seventies with active or convalescent COVID-19. CDR3s include the opening cysteine and the closing phenylalanine or tryptophan. The D gene is left open where the match is weak. The size field is filled for only some rows; it gives once, few, many or a size class.

j_call,v_call,clone_size,d_call,cdr3_aa,cdr3_nt
TRBJ2-2,TRBV7-2,.,.,CASSLGALGGELFF,TGTGCCAGCAGCCTAGGGGCCCTCGGCGGGGAGCTGTTTTTT
TRBJ1-4,TRBV5-8,once,TRBD1,CASSLDRGPMGEKLFF,TGTGCCAGCAGCTTGGACAGGGGGCCTATGGGTGAAAAACTGTTTTTT
TRBJ1-1,TRBV27,.,TRBD1,CASRKAGGHTEAFF,TGTGCCAGCAGAAAGGCAGGGGGCCACACTGAAGCTTTCTTT
TRBJ2-7,TRBV19,.,TRBD2,CASSIPGLARYEQYF,TGTGCCAGTAGTATCCCAGGACTAGCGAGGTACGAGCAGTACTTC
TRBJ1-6,TRBV5-1,.,.,CASSLEGVANSPLHF,TGCGCCAGCAGCTTGGAAGGGGTCGCCAATTCACCCCTCCACTTT
TRBJ1-4,TRBV6-5,.,TRBD1,CASSRDSSNEKLFF,TGTGCCAGCAGCCGGGACAGTTCTAATGAAAAACTGTTTTTT
TRBJ2-2,TRBV12-5,.,TRBD2,CASGWGLAGVIGELFF,TGTGCTAGTGGTTGGGGACTAGCGGGAGTAATCGGGGAGCTGTTTTTT
TRBJ2-2,TRBV28,once,.,CASSLSSRANTGELFF,TGTGCCAGCAGTTTATCTTCCAGGGCGAACACCGGGGAGCTGTTTTTT
TRBJ2-1,TRBV2,.,TRBD1,CASRMGQGSYNEQFF,TGTGCCAGCAGAATGGGACAGGGGTCCTACAATGAGCAGTTCTTC
TRBJ1-5,TRBV19,.,TRBD1,CASMGGTGGLQPQHF,TGTGCCAGTATGGGGGGGACAGGGGGCTTGCAGCCCCAGCATTTT
TRBJ1-1,TRBV28,.,TRBD1,CASSDRGLSEAFF,TGTGCCAGCAGCGACAGGGGGCTCTCTGAAGCTTTCTTT
TRBJ2-2,TRBV4-3,.,.,CASSQDRLEYTGELFF,TGCGCCAGCAGCCAAGATCGTCTGGAGTACACCGGGGAGCTGTTTTTT
TRBJ2-2,TRBV6-5,.,TRBD1,CASSSRTGVTGELFF,TGTGCCAGCAGTTCCCGGACAGGGGTTACCGGGGAGCTGTTTTTT
TRBJ2-1,TRBV4-3,.,.,CASSQGDWAYNEQFF,TGCGCCAGCAGCCAAGGGGACTGGGCCTACAATGAGCAGTTCTTC
TRBJ2-3,TRBV19,.,.,CASSQGDTQYF,TGTGCCAGTAGTCAGGGTGATACGCAGTATTTT
TRBJ1-2,TRBV28,.,.,CASSLSSTDLTRGGYTF,TGTGCCAGCAGTTTATCTTCGACGGATCTGACTCGCGGTGGCTACACCTTC
TRBJ2-2,TRBV28,.,.,CASHRGGYTGELFF,TGTGCCAGCCACCGAGGGGGATACACCGGGGAGCTGTTTTTT
TRBJ2-7,TRBV20-1,.,TRBD2,CSASSGLATYEQYF,TGCAGTGCTAGTTCCGGACTAGCGACCTACGAGCAGTACTTC
TRBJ2-5,TRBV30,.,TRBD2,CAWSDAGRGGYETQYF,TGTGCCTGGAGCGACGCGGGGCGGGGGGGGTACGAGACCCAGTACTTC
TRBJ1-2,TRBV3-1/TRBV3-2,.,TRBD1,CASSQADRGNYGYTF,TGTGCCAGCAGCCAAGCGGACAGGGGCAATTATGGCTACACCTTC
TRBJ2-2,TRBV6-6,.,.,CASSYRRGTGELFF,TGTGCCAGCAGTTACCGCAGGGGCACCGGGGAGCTGTTTTTT
TRBJ1-1,TRBV7-9,once,.,CASSLGSAWRRNTEAFF,TGTGCCAGCAGCTTAGGATCGGCGTGGAGGAGGAACACTGAAGCTTTCTTT
TRBJ2-5,TRBV7-9,.,TRBD1,CASSSGQARGRGETQYF,TGTGCCAGCAGCTCCGGACAGGCTCGGGGTCGAGGCGAGACCCAGTACTTC
TRBJ2-5,TRBV24-1,.,.,CATSDPGRGKTQYF,TGTGCCACCAGTGATCCGGGCAGGGGAAAGACCCAGTACTTC
TRBJ2-3,TRBV7-2,once,TRBD1,CASSPGTGAPDTQYF,TGTGCCAGCAGCCCAGGGACAGGGGCCCCGGATACGCAGTATTTT
TRBJ2-5,TRBV7-2,.,TRBD2,CASSFGGAYTQAQYF,TGTGCCAGCAGCTTCGGGGGGGCCTATACTCAGGCCCAGTACTTC
TRBJ2-1,TRBV6-2/TRBV6-3,.,TRBD1,CASIPPTGTEGNEQFF,TGTGCCAGCATCCCTCCCACCGGGACAGAGGGTAATGAGCAGTTCTTC
TRBJ2-3,TRBV24-1,.,.,CATSDLPVGGVTDTQYF,TGTGCCACCAGTGATTTACCTGTAGGGGGAGTTACAGATACGCAGTATTTT
TRBJ2-7,TRBV5-4,.,TRBD1,CASSLAGQGKEQYF,TGTGCCAGCAGCTTGGCGGGACAGGGGAAAGAGCAGTACTTC
TRBJ1-1,TRBV6-1,.,TRBD1,CASSELGGLNTEAFF,TGTGCCAGCAGTGAGCTAGGGGGCCTCAACACTGAAGCTTTCTTT
TRBJ1-1,TRBV11-2,.,TRBD1,CASSFTGGVTEAFF,TGTGCCAGCAGCTTCACAGGGGGGGTAACTGAAGCTTTCTTT
TRBJ1-4,TRBV19,.,.,CASSTRRTNEKLFF,TGTGCCAGTAGTACCCGGAGAACTAATGAAAAACTGTTTTTT
TRBJ2-7,TRBV20-1,few,TRBD1,CSASFDRGQGEQYF,TGCAGTGCTAGTTTCGACAGGGGGCAGGGAGAGCAGTACTTC
TRBJ2-1,TRBV7-9,.,TRBD2,CASSLGGRAVNEQFF,TGTGCCAGCAGCTTAGGTGGGAGGGCCGTCAATGAGCAGTTCTTC